The rows below give T cell receptor beta chains drawn from one sample of a study of vaccination and CD4 T cells after COVID-19. These receptors' targets are unknown. TCRdb reprocessed the PCR reads with MiXCR, giving one entry per CDR3 protein. The table includes around 10,000 distinct CDR3 sequences, about 59% detected once. The sequenced sample was CD4+ T cells from blood, cultured in vitro. These receptors originate from a human donor who had recovered from COVID-19. The CDR3 runs from the conserved cysteine through the conserved F or W. The D gene is left open where the match is weak. The size of a clone is reported for some rows only, either as once, few or many, or as a class for expanded clones.

V gene: TRBV27; clone size: NA; D gene: TRBD2; CDR3 length: 15; J gene: TRBJ2-7; CDR3 DNA: TGTGCCAGCCAGACCACTAGCGCACGCTCCTACGAGCAGTACTTC; CDR3 protein: CASQTTSARSYEQYF
V gene: TRBV7-2; clone size: NA; D gene: NA; CDR3 length: 15; J gene: TRBJ2-3; CDR3 DNA: TGTGCCAGCAGCAGGAGCGGCCTTAGCACAGATACGCAGTATTTT; CDR3 protein: CASSRSGLSTDTQYF
V gene: TRBV28; clone size: once; D gene: NA; CDR3 length: 14; J gene: TRBJ2-7; CDR3 DNA: TGTGCCAGCAGTCCCTGGGGTAGCGGCTACGAGCAGTACTTC; CDR3 protein: CASSPWGSGYEQYF
V gene: TRBV20-1; clone size: NA; D gene: NA; CDR3 length: 12; J gene: TRBJ2-5; CDR3 DNA: TGCAGTGCTGAACACATCCAAGAGACCCAGTACTTC; CDR3 protein: CSAEHIQETQYF
V gene: TRBV20-1; clone size: NA; D gene: TRBD1; CDR3 length: 13; J gene: TRBJ2-1; CDR3 DNA: TGCAGTGCTCTAGGGACAGGTTACAATGAGCAGTTCTTC; CDR3 protein: CSALGTGYNEQFF
V gene: TRBV7-6; clone size: NA; D gene: TRBD2; CDR3 length: 18; J gene: TRBJ2-1; CDR3 DNA: TGTGCCAGCAGCTTAGTTCCAAAGCGGGAGTTTTCCTACAATGAGCAGTTCTTC; CDR3 protein: CASSLVPKREFSYNEQFF
V gene: TRBV6-2/TRBV6-3; clone size: NA; D gene: NA; CDR3 length: 11; J gene: TRBJ2-3; CDR3 DNA: TGTGCCGGAGGGGACACAGATACGCAGTATTTT; CDR3 protein: CAGGDTDTQYF
V gene: TRBV19; clone size: NA; D gene: NA; CDR3 length: 14; J gene: TRBJ1-1; CDR3 DNA: TGTGCCAGTAGCCTGGACCGGACCAACACTGAAGCTTTCTTT; CDR3 protein: CASSLDRTNTEAFF
V gene: TRBV6-5; clone size: few; D gene: NA; CDR3 length: 15; J gene: TRBJ2-3; CDR3 DNA: TGTGCCAGCAGTTATGGTTGGGCCAACACAGATACGCAGTATTTT; CDR3 protein: CASSYGWANTDTQYF
V gene: TRBV20-1; clone size: NA; D gene: NA; CDR3 length: 16; J gene: TRBJ2-5; CDR3 DNA: TGCAGTGCCTCGGCCCGCCAAAATTGGTACCAAGAGACCCAGTACTTC; CDR3 protein: CSASARQNWYQETQYF
V gene: TRBV6-1; clone size: NA; D gene: TRBD1; CDR3 length: 15; J gene: TRBJ2-7; CDR3 DNA: TGTGCCAGCAGTCGACAGGGGGCTACCTCCTACGAGCAGTACTTC; CDR3 protein: CASSRQGATSYEQYF
V gene: TRBV20-1; clone size: NA; D gene: TRBD1; CDR3 length: 13; J gene: TRBJ1-6; CDR3 DNA: TGCAGTGCAAAGCGGGACAGGCATTCACCCCTCCACTTT; CDR3 protein: CSAKRDRHSPLHF
V gene: TRBV20-1; clone size: once; D gene: NA; CDR3 length: 14; J gene: TRBJ2-7; CDR3 DNA: TGCAGTGCTCCCTCCCGGGCCAGCTCCTACGAGCAGTACTTC; CDR3 protein: CSAPSRASSYEQYF
V gene: TRBV5-4; clone size: few; D gene: TRBD2; CDR3 length: 13; J gene: TRBJ2-7; CDR3 DNA: TGTGCCAGCAGCGCGGGACTAGAAAGCGAGCAGTACTTC; CDR3 protein: CASSAGLESEQYF
V gene: TRBV19; clone size: NA; D gene: TRBD2; CDR3 length: 16; J gene: TRBJ2-1; CDR3 DNA: TGTGCCAGTAGGACTACTAGCGGGAGGGCGTGGGATGAGCAGTTCTTC; CDR3 protein: CASRTTSGRAWDEQFF
V gene: TRBV20-1; clone size: few; D gene: TRBD2; CDR3 length: 14; J gene: TRBJ2-2; CDR3 DNA: TGCAGTGCTAGAGCCGGGAGGGGAACCGGGGAGCTGTTTTTT; CDR3 protein: CSARAGRGTGELFF
V gene: TRBV15; clone size: NA; D gene: TRBD1; CDR3 length: 15; J gene: TRBJ1-6; CDR3 DNA: TGTGCCACCAGCGACCGGGACAGGGGCGTTTCACCCCTCCACTTT; CDR3 protein: CATSDRDRGVSPLHF
V gene: TRBV28; clone size: NA; D gene: NA; CDR3 length: 13; J gene: TRBJ2-7; CDR3 DNA: TGTGCCAGCAGTTTGTCGGGTGGGAGCAAGCAGTACTTC; CDR3 protein: CASSLSGGSKQYF
V gene: TRBV25-1; clone size: NA; D gene: NA; CDR3 length: 15; J gene: TRBJ1-6; CDR3 DNA: TGTGCCAGCAGTGAATTAAGACAGCCGCGTAAACCCCTCCACTTT; CDR3 protein: CASSELRQPRKPLHF
V gene: TRBV19; clone size: once; D gene: NA; CDR3 length: 16; J gene: TRBJ2-3; CDR3 DNA: TGTGCCAGTAGTATAGTTTTCGTGGGCTCAGGGGATACGCAGTATTTT; CDR3 protein: CASSIVFVGSGDTQYF
V gene: TRBV7-9; clone size: few; D gene: TRBD2; CDR3 length: 15; J gene: TRBJ2-1; CDR3 DNA: TGTGCCAGCAGCTTCGTGGCGGGAGGATACAATGAGCAGTTCTTC; CDR3 protein: CASSFVAGGYNEQFF
V gene: TRBV20-1; clone size: NA; D gene: NA; CDR3 length: 14; J gene: TRBJ2-5; CDR3 DNA: TGCAGTGCTAGAGTTAGCGGAGCACAAGAGACCCAGTACTTC; CDR3 protein: CSARVSGAQETQYF
V gene: TRBV6-2/TRBV6-3; clone size: few; D gene: TRBD2; CDR3 length: 17; J gene: TRBJ2-2; CDR3 DNA: TGTGCCAGCAGCCCATATAGCGGGAGGCCACACACCGGGGAGCTGTTTTTT; CDR3 protein: CASSPYSGRPHTGELFF
V gene: TRBV20-1; clone size: NA; D gene: NA; CDR3 length: 15; J gene: TRBJ2-3; CDR3 DNA: TGCAGTGCTAGCGGCCAGGGGGGGACCACAGATACGCAGTATTTT; CDR3 protein: CSASGQGGTTDTQYF
V gene: TRBV6-5; clone size: NA; D gene: NA; CDR3 length: 11; J gene: TRBJ2-7; CDR3 DNA: TGTGCCAGCAGTTACCGGGACGAGCAGTACTTC; CDR3 protein: CASSYRDEQYF
V gene: TRBV28; clone size: NA; D gene: TRBD1; CDR3 length: 16; J gene: TRBJ1-5; CDR3 DNA: TGTGCCAGCAGGCAATGGGGGGGGGACAGGAATCAGCCCCAGCATTTT; CDR3 protein: CASRQWGGDRNQPQHF
V gene: TRBV7-2; clone size: NA; D gene: NA; CDR3 length: 16; J gene: TRBJ1-5; CDR3 DNA: TGTGCCAGCAGCTTAGAGTACGTTCATAGCAATCAGCCCCAGCATTTT; CDR3 protein: CASSLEYVHSNQPQHF
V gene: TRBV27; clone size: NA; D gene: NA; CDR3 length: 17; J gene: TRBJ2-3; CDR3 DNA: TGTGCCAGCAGTTTGGCGTGGCCAGGTGATACACGAGATACGCAGTATTTT; CDR3 protein: CASSLAWPGDTRDTQYF
V gene: TRBV5-4; clone size: medium-sized; D gene: NA; CDR3 length: 14; J gene: TRBJ2-3; CDR3 DNA: TGTGCCAGCCGGGACTTTTCTAGCACAGATACGCAGTATTTT; CDR3 protein: CASRDFSSTDTQYF
V gene: TRBV6-2/TRBV6-3; clone size: NA; D gene: TRBD2; CDR3 length: 19; J gene: TRBJ2-7; CDR3 DNA: TGTGCCAGCAGTCTCCATAGGACTAGCGGGAGCCACTACTCCTACGAGCAGTACTTC; CDR3 protein: CASSLHRTSGSHYSYEQYF
V gene: TRBV19; clone size: few; D gene: TRBD1; CDR3 length: 14; J gene: TRBJ1-5; CDR3 DNA: TGTGCCAGTAGACCGGGACAGGGCAATCAGCCCCAGCATTTT; CDR3 protein: CASRPGQGNQPQHF
V gene: TRBV7-2; clone size: NA; D gene: TRBD2; CDR3 length: 17; J gene: TRBJ2-1; CDR3 DNA: TGTGCCAGCAGCTTTGATCTTCGGCTAGCGGGAGCCAATGAGCAGTTCTTC; CDR3 protein: CASSFDLRLAGANEQFF
V gene: TRBV27; clone size: once; D gene: NA; CDR3 length: 17; J gene: TRBJ2-2; CDR3 DNA: TGTGCCAGCAGTTCCCTGACCCGGGTCAGAAACACCGGGGAGCTGTTTTTT; CDR3 protein: CASSSLTRVRNTGELFF
V gene: TRBV6-2/TRBV6-3; clone size: NA; D gene: NA; CDR3 length: 15; J gene: TRBJ1-5; CDR3 DNA: TGTGCCAGCAGTTCGCCGATGGGGGGTAATCAGCCCCAGCATTTT; CDR3 protein: CASSSPMGGNQPQHF
V gene: TRBV20-1; clone size: NA; D gene: NA; CDR3 length: 13; J gene: TRBJ2-7; CDR3 DNA: TGCAGTCCTCTGTCGGGTACAACCTACGAGCAGTACTTC; CDR3 protein: CSPLSGTTYEQYF
V gene: TRBV7-2; clone size: few; D gene: TRBD1; CDR3 length: 14; J gene: TRBJ1-2; CDR3 DNA: TGTGCCAGCAGCTTAGCCGGGACAGGGGTTGGCTACACCTTC; CDR3 protein: CASSLAGTGVGYTF
V gene: TRBV2; clone size: NA; D gene: NA; CDR3 length: 13; J gene: TRBJ1-5; CDR3 DNA: TGTGCCACCTCAACCACCGAAAATCAGCCCCAGCATTTT; CDR3 protein: CATSTTENQPQHF
V gene: TRBV6-1; clone size: NA; D gene: NA; CDR3 length: 17; J gene: TRBJ2-3; CDR3 DNA: TGTGCCAGCAGTGATAGCTGGACCGCCTCCGGGGCAGATACGCAGTATTTT; CDR3 protein: CASSDSWTASGADTQYF
V gene: TRBV12-3/TRBV12-4; clone size: few; D gene: TRBD1; CDR3 length: 15; J gene: TRBJ1-5; CDR3 DNA: TGTGCCAGCCGCAGGGGGACCGGCTACTATCAGCCCCAGCATTTT; CDR3 protein: CASRRGTGYYQPQHF
V gene: TRBV19; clone size: NA; D gene: TRBD2; CDR3 length: 15; J gene: TRBJ2-1; CDR3 DNA: TGTGCCAGTAGTGTGGGGACTAGCGGGAGTTCGGAGCAGTTCTTC; CDR3 protein: CASSVGTSGSSEQFF
V gene: TRBV11-3; clone size: NA; D gene: NA; CDR3 length: 16; J gene: TRBJ1-1; CDR3 DNA: TGTGCCAGCAGCTTAGATGGAAGGGGCGGAAGTACTGAAGCTTTCTTT; CDR3 protein: CASSLDGRGGSTEAFF
V gene: TRBV12-3/TRBV12-4; clone size: NA; D gene: NA; CDR3 length: 13; J gene: TRBJ1-2; CDR3 DNA: TGTGCCAGCAGTATAACAGGGATCAATGGCTACACCTTC; CDR3 protein: CASSITGINGYTF
V gene: TRBV19; clone size: NA; D gene: NA; CDR3 length: 14; J gene: TRBJ2-3; CDR3 DNA: TGTGCCAGTAGTCCCCGACAGAGCACAGATACGCAGTATTTT; CDR3 protein: CASSPRQSTDTQYF
V gene: TRBV6-5; clone size: NA; D gene: NA; CDR3 length: 13; J gene: TRBJ1-5; CDR3 DNA: TGTGCCAGCAGTTACGCTACCAATCAGCCCCAGCATTTT; CDR3 protein: CASSYATNQPQHF
V gene: TRBV11-3; clone size: NA; D gene: NA; CDR3 length: 14; J gene: TRBJ2-1; CDR3 DNA: TGTGCCAGCAGCAAGGGGGGGTTGACGAATGAGCAGTTCTTC; CDR3 protein: CASSKGGLTNEQFF
V gene: TRBV6-2/TRBV6-3; clone size: few; D gene: NA; CDR3 length: 12; J gene: TRBJ1-5; CDR3 DNA: TGTGCCGCCAACTGGGGAAATCAGCCCCAGCATTTT; CDR3 protein: CAANWGNQPQHF
V gene: TRBV20-1; clone size: NA; D gene: TRBD2; CDR3 length: 14; J gene: TRBJ2-5; CDR3 DNA: TGCAGTGCTAGTTCGGGAGGGGACCAAGAGACCCAGTACTTC; CDR3 protein: CSASSGGDQETQYF
V gene: TRBV6-5; clone size: few; D gene: NA; CDR3 length: 14; J gene: TRBJ1-5; CDR3 DNA: TGTGCCAGCAGTTACAGGGTTGGGTCGCAGCCCCAGCATTTT; CDR3 protein: CASSYRVGSQPQHF
V gene: TRBV28; clone size: NA; D gene: TRBD1; CDR3 length: 13; J gene: TRBJ2-5; CDR3 DNA: TGTGCCAGCTCATACGGGACAGAAGAGACCCAGTACTTC; CDR3 protein: CASSYGTEETQYF
V gene: TRBV2; clone size: few; D gene: TRBD2; CDR3 length: 17; J gene: TRBJ2-1; CDR3 DNA: TGTGCCAGCAGCGATCCACCGGGACTAGCGGGAGGCTATGAGCAGTTCTTC; CDR3 protein: CASSDPPGLAGGYEQFF
V gene: TRBV6-1; clone size: NA; D gene: NA; CDR3 length: 11; J gene: TRBJ2-5; CDR3 DNA: TGTGCCAGCACTCAAGGGGAGACCCAGTACTTC; CDR3 protein: CASTQGETQYF
V gene: TRBV28; clone size: NA; D gene: TRBD1; CDR3 length: 13; J gene: TRBJ1-5; CDR3 DNA: TGTGCCGGCAACAGGGGGAGAGTACAGCCCCAGCATTTT; CDR3 protein: CAGNRGRVQPQHF
V gene: TRBV20-1; clone size: few; D gene: NA; CDR3 length: 14; J gene: TRBJ2-5; CDR3 DNA: TGCAGTGCTATAACTAGAACCGTACAAGAGACCCAGTACTTC; CDR3 protein: CSAITRTVQETQYF
V gene: TRBV20-1; clone size: NA; D gene: TRBD2; CDR3 length: 18; J gene: TRBJ2-5; CDR3 DNA: TGCAGTGCTACAACCTGGACTAGCGGGAGGGCCAGAGAAGAGACCCAGTACTTC; CDR3 protein: CSATTWTSGRAREETQYF
V gene: TRBV20-1; clone size: NA; D gene: NA; CDR3 length: 14; J gene: TRBJ1-2; CDR3 DNA: TGCAGTGCTAGAGACGAAGAGGGGGTCTATGGCTACACCTTC; CDR3 protein: CSARDEEGVYGYTF
V gene: TRBV20-1; clone size: medium-sized; D gene: NA; CDR3 length: 14; J gene: TRBJ1-5; CDR3 DNA: TGCAGTGCTAGTGTCGGGGGGCTGGGTCAGCCCCAGCATTTT; CDR3 protein: CSASVGGLGQPQHF
V gene: TRBV6-5; clone size: NA; D gene: TRBD1; CDR3 length: 17; J gene: TRBJ1-2; CDR3 DNA: TGTGCCAGCAGTTACAAAGGGCGGGACAGACCTAACTATGGCTACACCTTC; CDR3 protein: CASSYKGRDRPNYGYTF
V gene: TRBV2; clone size: NA; D gene: NA; CDR3 length: 12; J gene: TRBJ2-7; CDR3 DNA: TGTGCCAGCAACGGGGAGACCTACGAGCAGTACTTC; CDR3 protein: CASNGETYEQYF
V gene: TRBV28; clone size: NA; D gene: NA; CDR3 length: 14; J gene: TRBJ2-2; CDR3 DNA: TGTGCCAGCAGATGGGGCCGGGGCACCGGGGAGCTGTTTTTT; CDR3 protein: CASRWGRGTGELFF
V gene: TRBV20-1; clone size: NA; D gene: TRBD1; CDR3 length: 14; J gene: TRBJ1-2; CDR3 DNA: TGCAGTGCTAGAGACAGGGGGCGCGACTATGGCTACACCTTC; CDR3 protein: CSARDRGRDYGYTF